This is a list of T cell receptor beta chains from one sample in a study of cytomegalovirus exposure and HLA in healthy donors. Clones were read by immunoSEQ multiplex PCR, and TCRdb kept only the in-frame ones, dropping some. Counted here are 150,000 to 200,000 clones, 60% to 80% occurring once; the ten biggest clones make up roughly 2%. Material for sequencing was PBMCs. The receptors here all came from a man in his forties or fifties in good health and CMV-seropositive. Both conserved end residues are part of each CDR3. D genes are given only for firm matches. Clone size is not always given. Where it is, it says once, few, many or a class for expanded clones.

clone size,D gene,J gene,V gene,CDR3 DNA,CDR3 protein
NA,NA,TRBJ1-1,TRBV2,TGTGCCAGCAGTCGGAAGCGACAGCCAACCGAAGCTTTCTTT,CASSRKRQPTEAFF
NA,TRBD2,TRBJ2-2,TRBV7-2,TGTGCCAGCAGCTTAGCTGCCAGCGGGGCGGGCACCGGGGAGCTGTTTTTT,CASSLAASGAGTGELFF
NA,NA,TRBJ2-7,TRBV4-3,TGCGCCAGCAGCCAAGAGGCGGCGCACTCCTACGAGCAGTACTTC,CASSQEAAHSYEQYF
few,NA,TRBJ2-5,TRBV5-5,TGTGCCAGCAGCTTAATGAGTGTAGAGACCCAGTACTTC,CASSLMSVETQYF
NA,TRBD1,TRBJ1-5,TRBV7-2,TGTGCCAGCAGCTTAGTATTCCGACAGGGCGATCAGCCCCAGCATTTT,CASSLVFRQGDQPQHF
NA,NA,TRBJ2-1,TRBV15,TGTGCCACCAGCAGAGATACTGGAGAGAGTGAGCAGTTCTTC,CATSRDTGESEQFF
NA,TRBD2,TRBJ2-2,TRBV27,TGTGCCAGCAGTTTAGGGCGGGGGGCTGGGGAGCTGTTTTTT,CASSLGRGAGELFF
NA,NA,TRBJ1-1,TRBV2,TGTGCCAGCAGGGCCGGAGAACACACTGAAGCTTTCTTT,CASRAGEHTEAFF
NA,NA,TRBJ1-5,TRBV6-5,TGTGCCAGCAAGCGGACTAGCAATCAGCCCCAGCATTTT,CASKRTSNQPQHF
few,NA,TRBJ1-1,TRBV11-2,TGTGCCAGCAGCCTCTACCAGGCGACTGAAGCTTTCTTT,CASSLYQATEAFF
NA,NA,TRBJ1-2,TRBV27,TGTGCCAGCAGTTTATCGTGGGGGGGGGACTATGGCTACACCTTC,CASSLSWGGDYGYTF
NA,TRBD2,TRBJ2-5,TRBV7-3,TGTGCCAGCAGCTTAGGGGGGGGACCCCAAGAGACCCAGTACTTC,CASSLGGGPQETQYF
NA,TRBD1,TRBJ1-2,TRBV6-4,TGTGCCAGCAGGACAGGGGCCTCCTTCTATGGCTACACCTTC,CASRTGASFYGYTF
NA,TRBD1,TRBJ2-7,TRBV9,TGTGCCAGCAGAGAAAGACAGGGGGACCCCTACGAGCAGTACTTC,CASRERQGDPYEQYF
once,NA,TRBJ1-1,TRBV30,TGTGCCTGGGACGACTACACTGAAGCTTTCTTT,CAWDDYTEAFF
NA,TRBD1,TRBJ2-7,TRBV7-2,TGTGCCAGCAGCTTAGCGGGGGGACAGGGGGCGACCTACGAGCAGTACTTC,CASSLAGGQGATYEQYF
NA,NA,TRBJ2-7,TRBV10-3,TGTGCCACCGGGGACAATCCCTACGAGCAGTACTTC,CATGDNPYEQYF
NA,NA,TRBJ2-7,TRBV29-1,TGCAGCGTCGCTTCACAAACCGGGACAATTACCTACGAGCAGTACTTC,CSVASQTGTITYEQYF
NA,NA,TRBJ2-5,TRBV2,TGTGCCAGCAGTGAAGGCGGGCAAGAGACCCAGTACTTC,CASSEGGQETQYF
NA,TRBD2,TRBJ2-3,TRBV5-1,TGCGCCAGCAGCTTGAGTGGACCCGGGACTAGCGGCACAGATACGCAGTATTTT,CASSLSGPGTSGTDTQYF
NA,TRBD1,TRBJ2-7,TRBV4-3,TGCGCCAGCTGCCTCCGGACAGGGGGAACCTACGAGCAGTACTTC,CASCLRTGGTYEQYF
NA,TRBD2,TRBJ2-5,TRBV4-3,TGCGCCAGCAGCCAAGGCGGGGGGCAGACCCAGTACTTC,CASSQGGGQTQYF
once,NA,TRBJ2-3,TRBV7-9,TGTGCCAGCAGCTCGGGGCCCAGGCTGGGGGTACGGGGGACAGATACGCAGTATTTT,CASSSGPRLGVRGTDTQYF
NA,NA,TRBJ2-7,TRBV11-2,TGTGCCAGCAGCAGCACCTCCTACGAGCAGTACTTC,CASSSTSYEQYF
NA,NA,TRBJ2-1,TRBV12-5,TGTGCTAGTGGTTGGGGGGGACACCAAGGGGATGAGCAGTTCTTC,CASGWGGHQGDEQFF
NA,NA,TRBJ1-2,TRBV30,TGTGCCTGGAGTGGGCAGTCAGGGGCCTATGGCTACACCTTC,CAWSGQSGAYGYTF
once,TRBD1,TRBJ2-7,TRBV5-1,TGCGCCAGCAGCTTAGGACAGGGAATCGACGAGCAGTACTTC,CASSLGQGIDEQYF
NA,TRBD1,TRBJ2-7,TRBV9,TGTGCCAGCAGCGTAGGCCAGGGGGCGGGTGAGCAGTACTTC,CASSVGQGAGEQYF
NA,TRBD2,TRBJ2-2,TRBV11-3,TGTGCCAGCAGCAGGTTTAGCGGGGGAACCGGGGAGCTGTTTTTT,CASSRFSGGTGELFF
few,TRBD2,TRBJ2-5,TRBV4-1,TGCGCCAGCAGCCAAGTGCCTAGCGGCGGAGGGACCCAGTACTTC,CASSQVPSGGGTQYF
NA,NA,TRBJ2-2,TRBV7-9,TGTGCCAGCAACCGACCCCAGGGTCGGTACACCGGGGAGCTGTTTTTT,CASNRPQGRYTGELFF
few,TRBD2,TRBJ2-2,TRBV27,TGTGCCAGCAGCCGAGGACTAGCGTCTAACACCGGGGAGCTGTTTTTT,CASSRGLASNTGELFF
once,TRBD1,TRBJ2-1,TRBV13,TGTGCCAGCAGCTCGACAGGGGTGTCCTACAATGAGCAGTTCTTC,CASSSTGVSYNEQFF
NA,NA,TRBJ2-3,TRBV30,TGTGCCTGGTCGATGGGAGTCACAGATACGCAGTATTTT,CAWSMGVTDTQYF
NA,NA,TRBJ1-1,TRBV27,TGTGCCAGCAGTCAGGGTATTGAAGCTTTCTTT,CASSQGIEAFF
few,NA,TRBJ1-6,TRBV9,TGTGCCAGCAGCGTAGCCCAGGGGTTTAAATCACCCCTCCACTTT,CASSVAQGFKSPLHF
NA,NA,TRBJ2-2,TRBV10-3,TGTGCCAGTTCTAGCGCCACCGGGGAGCTGTTTTTT,CASSSATGELFF
NA,TRBD1,TRBJ1-5,TRBV4-2,TGTGCCAGCAGCCAAGACTGGGGCACAGGGGCCAATCAGCCCCAGCATTTT,CASSQDWGTGANQPQHF
NA,NA,TRBJ2-1,TRBV4-1,TGCGCCAGCAGCCAATGGGGGGGCACCTACAATGAGCAGTTCTTC,CASSQWGGTYNEQFF
NA,NA,TRBJ2-7,TRBV5-1,TGCGCCAGCAAACTATACGGCGGGGGCCACGAGCAGTACTTC,CASKLYGGGHEQYF
NA,TRBD1,TRBJ2-1,TRBV2,TGTGCCAGCAGTGAAAGGGGGCCGAGCAATGAGCAGTTCTTC,CASSERGPSNEQFF
NA,TRBD1,TRBJ1-2,TRBV25-1,TGTGCCAGCCGGGACAGGGTGGATGTCGGCTACACCTTC,CASRDRVDVGYTF
NA,TRBD2,TRBJ2-3,TRBV7-2,TGTGCCAGCAGCTTCGGGACTAGCGGGGGAAGGGGGAGCACAGATACGCAGTATTTT,CASSFGTSGGRGSTDTQYF
few,TRBD1,TRBJ2-2,TRBV18,TGTGCCAGCTCGTCCGGGACAGGGGCCACCGGGGAGCTGTTTTTT,CASSSGTGATGELFF
NA,NA,TRBJ1-4,TRBV11-1,TGTGCCAGCAGCCCCCGGGTGACCGCAACTAATGAAAAACTGTTTTTT,CASSPRVTATNEKLFF
NA,NA,TRBJ2-7,TRBV10-2,TGCGCCAGCAGTGTCGGGGTTGTCTCGGGCGAGCAGTACTTC,CASSVGVVSGEQYF
NA,NA,TRBJ2-1,TRBV18,TGTGCCAGCTCACCACCGGGTCCTTCCGGCGGGGCCACCCAGTTCTTC,CASSPPGPSGGATQFF
NA,TRBD1,TRBJ1-5,TRBV18,TGTGCCAGCTCAGGACAGGGGGCTGAGCAGCCCCAGCATTTT,CASSGQGAEQPQHF
NA,TRBD1,TRBJ2-1,TRBV27,TGTGCCAGCAGCCAAACAGGGGACATCTACAATGAGCAGTTCTTC,CASSQTGDIYNEQFF
NA,NA,TRBJ2-5,TRBV6-5,TGTGCCAGCAGTTTTACCGGGACAAGCCGACGGGAGACCCAGTACTTC,CASSFTGTSRRETQYF
NA,NA,TRBJ2-3,TRBV11-2,TGTGCCAGCAGACGAGAAACAGATACGCAGTATTTT,CASRRETDTQYF
NA,NA,TRBJ1-1,TRBV6-5,TGTGCCAGCAGCCGAATAGAGAACACTGAAGCTTTCTTT,CASSRIENTEAFF
few,TRBD1,TRBJ2-7,TRBV6-5,TGTGCCAGCTGCTTCGCGGGACAGGGCTACGAGCAGTACTTC,CASCFAGQGYEQYF
NA,NA,TRBJ1-3,TRBV4-1,TGCGCCAGCAGCCAAGAATATGGAAACACCATATATTTT,CASSQEYGNTIYF
NA,TRBD1,TRBJ2-7,TRBV2,TGTGCCAGCAGTCAAGTTAGGACAGGGAACGAGCAGTACTTC,CASSQVRTGNEQYF
NA,NA,TRBJ2-5,TRBV12-2,TGTGCAAGCCTCAGGGGGCAGGGGATACAAGAGACCCAGTACTTC,CASLRGQGIQETQYF
NA,NA,TRBJ1-2,TRBV6-1,TGTGCCAGCAGCGTGGGCGGAGGATTCTATGGCTACACCTTC,CASSVGGGFYGYTF
few,NA,TRBJ2-3,TRBV2,TGTGCCAGCAGGCCGACAGTTGCCACAGATACGCAGTATTTT,CASRPTVATDTQYF
few,TRBD1,TRBJ1-4,TRBV30,TGTGCCTGGAACACTTTCCGGGACAGGGGGCGAAAACTGTTTTTT,CAWNTFRDRGRKLFF